These T cell receptor beta chains were read from a single sample in a study of blood T cell repertoires in COVID-19. Generated by immunoSEQ multiplex PCR, the TCRdb table keeps only in-frame clones and is missing some. The table shows 100,000 to 150,000 clones, with about 86% occurring only once. The specimen was peripheral blood. Source of these receptors: a woman between 50 and 59 years old with active or convalescent COVID-19. CDR3s include the opening cysteine and the closing phenylalanine or tryptophan. A D gene is named only where the DNA matches it firmly.

d_gene | j_gene | v_gene | CDR3aa | CDR3nt
. | TRBJ1-4 | TRBV15 | CATSRDRTGSGKLFF | TGTGCCACCAGCAGAGATCGAACAGGGTCTGGGAAACTGTTTTTT
TRBD2 | TRBJ2-2 | TRBV5-1 | CASSAGLVTGELFF | TGCGCCAGCAGCGCGGGACTAGTGACCGGGGAGCTGTTTTTT
TRBD1 | TRBJ2-7 | TRBV5-5 | CASSSTNRGTYEQYF | TGTGCCAGCAGCTCTACAAACAGGGGAACCTACGAGCAGTACTTC
TRBD2 | TRBJ2-1 | TRBV6-5 | CASSYNLAGYNNEQFF | TGTGCCAGCAGTTACAACCTAGCGGGCTATAACAATGAGCAGTTCTTC
. | TRBJ1-6 | TRBV28 | CASSLAGGHLANSPLHF | TGTGCCAGCAGTTTAGCCGGGGGGCACCTTGCTAATTCACCCCTCCACTTT
TRBD1 | TRBJ2-5 | TRBV29-1 | CSAGQAYQETQYF | TGCAGCGCCGGACAGGCCTACCAAGAGACCCAGTACTTC
TRBD2 | TRBJ2-2 | TRBV28 | CASSLWGRWEAGVHTGELFF | TGTGCCAGCAGTTTATGGGGTCGTTGGGAGGCGGGAGTTCACACCGGGGAGCTGTTTTTT
. | TRBJ1-1 | TRBV28 | CASSLGGNTEAFF | TGTGCCAGCAGTCTCGGGGGGAACACTGAAGCTTTCTTT
. | TRBJ2-7 | TRBV4-1 | CASSQVHGYEQYF | TGCGCCAGCAGCCAAGTGCACGGCTACGAGCAGTACTTC
. | TRBJ2-2 | TRBV3-1/TRBV3-2 | CASSPHNPNTGELFF | TGTGCCAGCAGCCCCCACAACCCGAACACCGGGGAGCTGTTTTTT
. | TRBJ1-1 | TRBV12-3/TRBV12-4 | CASSLAQGAEAFF | TGTGCCAGCAGTTTAGCACAGGGCGCTGAAGCTTTCTTT
. | TRBJ1-4 | TRBV18 | CATKGFIAANEKLFF | TGTGCCACCAAGGGGTTCATCGCGGCTAATGAAAAACTGTTTTTT
TRBD1 | TRBJ2-7 | TRBV5-1 | CASSLGQGSAEQYF | TGCGCCAGCAGCTTGGGACAGGGGTCTGCCGAGCAGTACTTC
. | TRBJ1-3 | TRBV5-6 | CASSLAPWRFTGNTIYF | TGTGCCAGCAGCTTGGCCCCGTGGCGGTTTACTGGAAACACCATATATTTT
TRBD2 | TRBJ2-7 | TRBV27 | CASSDPGGRYEQYF | TGTGCCAGCAGTGACCCGGGGGGGCGTTACGAGCAGTACTTC